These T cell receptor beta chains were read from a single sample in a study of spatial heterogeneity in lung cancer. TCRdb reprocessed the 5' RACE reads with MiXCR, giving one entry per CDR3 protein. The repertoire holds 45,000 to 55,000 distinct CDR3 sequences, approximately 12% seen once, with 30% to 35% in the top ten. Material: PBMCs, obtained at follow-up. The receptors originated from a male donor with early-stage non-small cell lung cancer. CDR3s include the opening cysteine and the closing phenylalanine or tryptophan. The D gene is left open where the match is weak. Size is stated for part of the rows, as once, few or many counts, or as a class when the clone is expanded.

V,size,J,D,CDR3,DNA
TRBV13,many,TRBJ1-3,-,CASSYNRARGNTIYF,TGTGCCAGCAGCTACAACAGGGCGAGGGGAAACACCATATATTTT
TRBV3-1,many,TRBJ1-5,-,CASSQDGGQARQPQHF,TGTGCCAGCAGCCAAGACGGGGGGCAGGCCCGCCAGCCCCAGCATTTT
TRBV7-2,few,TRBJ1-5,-,CASSPGWAAGNQPQHF,TGTGCCAGCAGCCCTGGTTGGGCAGCGGGCAATCAGCCCCAGCATTTT
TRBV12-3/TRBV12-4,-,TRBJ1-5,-,CASSFIYLGRTSNQPQHF,TGTGCCAGCAGTTTCATTTACTTAGGCAGAACTAGCAATCAGCCCCAGCATTTT
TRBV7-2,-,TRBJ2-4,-,CASSPGGNRGLAKNIQYF,TGTGCCAGCAGCCCTGGAGGGAACAGGGGTCTAGCCAAAAACATTCAGTACTTC
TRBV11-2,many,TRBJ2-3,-,CASSHPWGTTDTQYF,TGTGCCAGCAGTCACCCCTGGGGGACCACAGATACGCAGTATTTT
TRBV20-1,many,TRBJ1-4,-,CSGEGEEEKLFF,TGCAGTGGAGAGGGGGAAGAGGAAAAACTGTTTTTT
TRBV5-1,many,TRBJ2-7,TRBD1,CASSIYSGTGVGSEQYF,TGCGCCAGCAGCATATATTCCGGGACAGGGGTTGGATCCGAGCAGTACTTC
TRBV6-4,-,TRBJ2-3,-,CASRGDLEDTQYF,TGTGCCAGCAGGGGGGACTTGGAGGATACGCAGTATTTT
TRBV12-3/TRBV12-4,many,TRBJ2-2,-,CASSLRDTGELFF,TGTGCCAGCAGTTTGCGGGACACCGGGGAGCTGTTTTTT
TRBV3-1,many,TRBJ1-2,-,CASSQDNRAYYGYTF,TGTGCCAGCAGCCAAGATAACAGGGCCTACTATGGCTACACCTTC
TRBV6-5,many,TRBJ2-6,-,CASSYSYTSGANVLTF,TGTGCCAGCAGTTATTCGTACACGTCGGGGGCCAACGTCCTGACTTTC
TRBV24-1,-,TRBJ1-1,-,CATRKFVGTEAFF,TGTGCCACTAGAAAATTCGTCGGCACTGAAGCTTTCTTT
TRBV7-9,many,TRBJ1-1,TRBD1,CASSQGAMAEAFF,TGTGCCAGCAGCCAGGGGGCAATGGCTGAAGCTTTCTTT
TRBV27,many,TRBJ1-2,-,CASRQTGQDGYTF,TGTGCCAGCAGACAAACAGGGCAGGATGGCTACACCTTC
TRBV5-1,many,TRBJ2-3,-,CASRLGSGTSTDTQYF,TGCGCCAGCAGGTTGGGTAGCGGAACTAGCACAGATACGCAGTATTTT
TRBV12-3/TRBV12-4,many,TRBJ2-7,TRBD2,CASSSGGTSGYEQYF,TGTGCCAGCAGCTCGGGCGGGACTAGCGGGTACGAGCAGTACTTC
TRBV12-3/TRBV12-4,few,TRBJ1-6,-,CASSLGVENSPLHF,TGTGCCAGCAGTTTGGGGGTTGAGAACTCACCCCTCCACTTT
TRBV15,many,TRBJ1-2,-,CATGRAGYTSGYTF,TGTGCCACCGGGAGGGCAGGCTATACTAGTGGCTACACCTTC
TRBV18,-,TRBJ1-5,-,CASSPDKFSNQPQHF,TGTGCCAGCTCACCCGACAAGTTCAGCAATCAGCCCCAGCATTTT
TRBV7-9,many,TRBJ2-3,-,CASSITDTQYF,TGTGCCAGCAGCATCACAGATACGCAGTATTTT
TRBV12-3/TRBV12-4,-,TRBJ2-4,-,CASSFPGAKNIQYF,TGTGCCAGCAGTTTCCCGGGGGCCAAAAACATTCAGTACTTC
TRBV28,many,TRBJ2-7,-,CASSLAGSLYEQYF,TGTGCCAGCAGTTTAGCAGGGAGCCTCTACGAGCAGTACTTC
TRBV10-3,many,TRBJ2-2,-,CAIGATGELFF,TGTGCCATCGGAGCCACCGGGGAGCTGTTTTTT
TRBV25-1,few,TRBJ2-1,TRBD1,CASSFSGQGRGLNEQFF,TGTGCCAGCAGTTTCTCCGGACAGGGGAGGGGGCTTAATGAGCAGTTCTTC
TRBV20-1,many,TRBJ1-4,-,CSARRQPTNEKLFF,TGCAGTGCTAGAAGACAGCCAACTAATGAAAAACTGTTTTTT
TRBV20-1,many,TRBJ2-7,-,CSAPTAGAYEQYF,TGCAGTGCCCCGACGGCAGGGGCCTACGAGCAGTACTTC
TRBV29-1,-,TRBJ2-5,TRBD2,CSVEVLAGMETQYF,TGCAGCGTTGAAGTTCTAGCGGGAATGGAGACCCAGTACTTC
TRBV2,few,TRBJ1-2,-,CASSELQNVGYTF,TGTGCCAGCAGTGAGCTGCAAAACGTTGGCTACACCTTC
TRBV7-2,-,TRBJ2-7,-,CASSRRDSYEQYF,TGTGCCAGCAGCCGACGGGACTCCTACGAGCAGTACTTC
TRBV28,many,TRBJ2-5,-,CASSSSELEQETQYF,TGTGCCAGCAGTTCTTCAGAACTTGAACAAGAGACCCAGTACTTC
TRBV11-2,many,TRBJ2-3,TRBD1,CASSFGTGGGTDTQYF,TGTGCCAGCAGCTTCGGTACAGGGGGAGGCACAGATACGCAGTATTTT
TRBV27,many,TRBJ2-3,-,CASSSQALARDTQYF,TGTGCCAGCAGTAGCCAGGCTCTGGCAAGAGATACGCAGTATTTT
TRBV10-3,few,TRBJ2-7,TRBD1,CAISGTGNYEQYF,TGTGCCATCTCCGGGACAGGGAACTACGAGCAGTACTTC
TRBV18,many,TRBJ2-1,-,CASSPPSGRNNEQFF,TGTGCCAGCTCACCACCCAGCGGCCGCAACAATGAGCAGTTCTTC
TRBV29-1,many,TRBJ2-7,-,CSVETHSYEQYF,TGCAGCGTTGAAACGCATAGCTACGAGCAGTACTTC
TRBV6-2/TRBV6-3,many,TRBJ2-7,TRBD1,CASSYSSQGLSYEQYF,TGTGCCAGCAGTTACTCGTCACAGGGGCTCTCCTACGAGCAGTACTTC
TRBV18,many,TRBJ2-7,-,CASSPLSGNSYEQYF,TGTGCCAGCTCACCCCTTTCAGGGAACTCCTACGAGCAGTACTTC
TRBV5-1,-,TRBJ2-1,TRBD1,CASSSASPDRGGRMRHNEQFF,TGCGCCAGCAGCTCAGCGTCCCCTGACAGGGGGGGACGAATGAGGCACAATGAGCAGTTCTTC
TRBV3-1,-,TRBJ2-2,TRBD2,CASSQEASGRVLNTGELFF,TGTGCCAGCAGCCAAGAGGCTAGCGGGAGGGTCTTGAACACCGGGGAGCTGTTTTTT
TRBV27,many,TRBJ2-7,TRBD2,CASSFQRGSYEQYF,TGTGCCAGCAGTTTTCAGCGGGGCTCCTACGAGCAGTACTTC
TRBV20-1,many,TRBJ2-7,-,CSAAGTPTYEQYF,TGCAGTGCAGCAGGGACACCCACCTACGAGCAGTACTTC
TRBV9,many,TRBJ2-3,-,CASSVGGTDTQYF,TGTGCCAGCAGCGTAGGAGGTACAGATACGCAGTATTTT
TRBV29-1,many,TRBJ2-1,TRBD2,CSGDGTSGTLYNEQFF,TGCAGCGGGGATGGGACTAGCGGGACCCTTTACAATGAGCAGTTCTTC
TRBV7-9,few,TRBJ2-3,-,CASSPGLADTQYF,TGTGCCAGCAGCCCGGGTCTTGCAGATACGCAGTATTTT
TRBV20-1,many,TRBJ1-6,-,CSAPGGSAYNSPLHF,TGCAGTGCTCCCGGGGGGAGTGCCTATAATTCACCCCTCCACTTT
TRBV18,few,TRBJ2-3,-,CASSPNRVGEQTDTQYF,TGTGCCAGCTCACCAAACAGGGTAGGAGAGCAGACAGATACGCAGTATTTT
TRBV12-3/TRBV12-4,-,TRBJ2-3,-,CASSLTEDTQYF,TGTGCCAGCAGTTTGACGGAGGATACGCAGTATTTT
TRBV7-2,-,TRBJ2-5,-,CASSLASVSRETQYF,TGTGCCAGCAGCTTAGCGAGTGTCAGTCGGGAGACCCAGTACTTC
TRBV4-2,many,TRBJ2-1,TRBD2,CASSYSGGGNNEQFF,TGTGCCAGCAGCTATAGCGGGGGAGGGAACAATGAGCAGTTCTTC
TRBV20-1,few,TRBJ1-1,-,CSARDFLNTEAFF,TGCAGTGCTAGAGATTTCCTAAACACTGAAGCTTTCTTT
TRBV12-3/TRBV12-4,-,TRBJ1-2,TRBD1,CASSPNTGGAKGYTF,TGTGCCAGCAGTCCCAATACAGGGGGCGCGAAGGGCTACACCTTC
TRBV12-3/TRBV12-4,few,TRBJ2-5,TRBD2,CASSLSGGGETQYF,TGTGCCAGCAGTTTGAGCGGGGGTGGAGAGACCCAGTACTTC
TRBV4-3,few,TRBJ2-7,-,CASSQDIGTQMEQYF,TGCGCCAGCAGCCAAGATATCGGGACGCAGATGGAGCAGTACTTC